Here is one T cell receptor beta chain with its context. Its antigen is unidentified. TCRdb re-called the 5' RACE reads and catalogs CDR3 proteins one per entry, DNA excluded. The ten top clones account for about 10%, within a sample of around 380,000 distinct CDR3 sequences. The CDR3 has 13 amino acids. Looked up from germline, CDR1 is SQVTM and CDR2 is ANQGSEA. The source of the sample is a study of T cells expressing NK-cell markers. In the study overall: Sorted CD3+CD56-NKG2C+, CD3+CD56+NKG2C+ and CD3+CD56+NKG2C- T cells supplied the TCR beta repertoires. There were seven HCMV-seropositive donors and one seronegative donor among the eight sequenced. General study points: Of the CD8+ T cells in about 6 donors, about 1.0-7.0% belonged to dominant NKG2C+ clonotypes.

The origin of this receptor is a woman between 50 and 59 years old in good health. J is TRBJ1-2 and V is TRBV29-1. Sequenced input: blood T cells: a sorted CD56 or NKG2C T cell subset, CD4+ or CD8+ T cells, or bulk PBMC T cells (not recorded which). The CDR3 region is CSVEESGRYGYTF.